A single T cell receptor beta chain is shown here with its context. Antigen: not known. Noted time point: patch test 1, 2 weeks after DPC sensitization. Treatment here: therapeutic diphenylcyclopropenone sensitization with weekly scalp DPC. The data stem from a study of human T cells and chemical hapten exposure. Background on the study: The study sensitized with 2% DPC on an approximately 2 cm by approximately 2 cm patch of upper inner arm skin. Scalp application of diphenylcyclopropenone was performed weekly in patients across the entire approximately 24-week study.

Study-wide results and caveats: Large CDR3 similarity clusters arose significantly more often from expanded TCRs than from controls.

Deletions cut 2 bases from V and 6 bases from J, with 9 bases between. This CDR3 comprises 13 residues. Germline V gene sequence: CDR1 MDHEN, CDR2 SYDVKM. Original processing methods: Sample TCR counts, which ranged from roughly 23,224 to 750,000, had a median of approximately 100,000. TCRdb itself ran the RACE reads through MiXCR, one entry per CDR3 protein. Here the V and J calls rest on TCRdb's processing, not on the authors' analysis. The repertoire consists of 300,000 to 400,000 distinct CDR3 sequences, with around 7% occurring once and the leading ten covering roughly 7.9%. The V call is TRBV28, the J call TRBJ2-3, with D possibly matching TRBD2 (5 bases). The sample here was whole blood, taken in connection with sensitization to the hapten diphenylcyclopropenone (DPC). The source is a woman between 18 and 30 years old with alopecia areata. Some clones in this sample may be carry-over from other donors' samples. CDR3 nucleotide sequence: TGTGCCAGCAGTTTACGGACTCCCGATACGCAGTATTTT. It codes for CASSLRTPDTQYF.